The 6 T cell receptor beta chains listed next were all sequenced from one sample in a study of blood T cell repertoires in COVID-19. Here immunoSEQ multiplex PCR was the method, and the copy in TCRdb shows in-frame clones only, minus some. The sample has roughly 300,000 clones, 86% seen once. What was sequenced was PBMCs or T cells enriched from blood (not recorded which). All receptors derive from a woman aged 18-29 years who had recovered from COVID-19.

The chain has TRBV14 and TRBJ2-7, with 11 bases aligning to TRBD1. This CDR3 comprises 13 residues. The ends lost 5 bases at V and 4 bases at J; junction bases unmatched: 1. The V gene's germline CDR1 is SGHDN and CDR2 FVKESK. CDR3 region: CASSGTGGYEQYF. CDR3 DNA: TGTGCCAGCAGCGGGACAGGGGGTTACGAGCAGTACTTC.

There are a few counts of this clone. Here the CDR3 DNA reads TGTGCCAGCAGCCAGGGGGCGGTGTCCGGGGAGCTGTTTTTT. Translating gives CASSQGAVSGELFF. The chain has TRBV3-1 (or the pseudogene TRBV3-2) and TRBJ2-2; D is possibly TRBD1 (6 bases). V dropped 3 bases and J dropped 6 bases, with 11 bases sitting between them. The CDR3 has 14 amino acids. Germline V gives CDR1 LGHDT, CDR2 YNNKEL (reference sequence).

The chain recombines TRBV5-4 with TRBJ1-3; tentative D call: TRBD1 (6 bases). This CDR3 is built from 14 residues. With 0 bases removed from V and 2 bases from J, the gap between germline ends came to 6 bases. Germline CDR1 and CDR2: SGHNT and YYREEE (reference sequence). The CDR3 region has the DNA TGTGCCAGCAGCTTGGCAGGGGCTGGAAACACCATATATTTT. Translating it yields CASSLAGAGNTIYF.

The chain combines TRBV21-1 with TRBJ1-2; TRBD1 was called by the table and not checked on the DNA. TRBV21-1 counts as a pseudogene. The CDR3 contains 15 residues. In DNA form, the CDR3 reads TGTGCCAGCAGCAAGCGGAGGACAGGGGGCTATGGCTACACCTTC. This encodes CASSKRRTGGYGYTF.

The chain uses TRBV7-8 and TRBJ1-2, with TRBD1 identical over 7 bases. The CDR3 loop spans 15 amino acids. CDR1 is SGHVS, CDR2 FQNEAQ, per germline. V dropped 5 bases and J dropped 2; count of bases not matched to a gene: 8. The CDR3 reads CASSAMDRPNYGYTF. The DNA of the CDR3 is TGTGCCAGCAGCGCTATGGACAGGCCAAACTATGGCTACACCTTC.

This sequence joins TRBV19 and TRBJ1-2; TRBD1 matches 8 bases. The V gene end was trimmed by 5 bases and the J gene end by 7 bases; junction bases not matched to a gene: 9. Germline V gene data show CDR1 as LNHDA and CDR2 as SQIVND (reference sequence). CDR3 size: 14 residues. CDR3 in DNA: TGTGCCAGTAGTCTCCCGGGACAGGTTGGTGGCTACACCTTC. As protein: CASSLPGQVGGYTF.